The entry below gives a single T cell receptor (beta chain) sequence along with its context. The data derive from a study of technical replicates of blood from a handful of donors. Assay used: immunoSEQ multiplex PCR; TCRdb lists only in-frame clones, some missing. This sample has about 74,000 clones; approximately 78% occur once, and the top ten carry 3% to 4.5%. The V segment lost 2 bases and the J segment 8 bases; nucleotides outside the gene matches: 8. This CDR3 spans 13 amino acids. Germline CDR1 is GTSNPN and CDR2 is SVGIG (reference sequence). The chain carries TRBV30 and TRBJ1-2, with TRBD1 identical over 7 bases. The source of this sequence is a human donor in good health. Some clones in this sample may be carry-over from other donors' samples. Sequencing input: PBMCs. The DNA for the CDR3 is TGTGCCTGGAGTTACATAAGAGGGGGCGGCTACACCTTC. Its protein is CAWSYIRGGGYTF.